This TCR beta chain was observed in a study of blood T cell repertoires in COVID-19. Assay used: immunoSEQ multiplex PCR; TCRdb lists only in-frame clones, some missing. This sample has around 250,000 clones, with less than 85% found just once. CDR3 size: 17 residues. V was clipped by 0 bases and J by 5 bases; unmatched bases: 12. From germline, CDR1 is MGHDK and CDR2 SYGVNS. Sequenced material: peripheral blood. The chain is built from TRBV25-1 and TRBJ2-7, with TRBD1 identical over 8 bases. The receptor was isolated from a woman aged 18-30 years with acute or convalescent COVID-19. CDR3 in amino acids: CASSEYLQGAVAHEQYF. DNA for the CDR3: TGTGCCAGCAGTGAATATCTCCAGGGGGCGGTAGCCCACGAGCAGTACTTC.